This T cell receptor (beta chain) was identified in a study of blood T cells in healthy people across ages. Whole-study results and caveats: There were more naive CD4+ cells and higher diversity in long-lived donors than in aged donors. Shifts in expanded clonotypes may have been confounded by donor CMV status, which was unknown.

Turning to this clonotype: Antigen unknown.

For the second PCR, which ran for about 6 to 11 cycles, a sample-barcoded 5' primer and a J-beta primer mix were used. MiXCR, run by TCRdb on the 5' RACE reads, gives a single entry per CDR3 protein. In the table there are 1.5 million to 2 million distinct CDR3 sequences, roughly 43% of which are singletons. The V gene lost 10 bases and the J gene lost 2 bases, with 18 bases spanning the gap. The germline CDR1 and CDR2 sequences are MDHEN and SYDVKM. The CDR3 length is 15 residues. V is TRBV28 and J is TRBJ2-4, with D perhaps TRBD2 (5 bases). The sequence was obtained from a human donor in good health. Material for sequencing was blood. CDR3 in DNA: TGTGCCACCTGGGAGAGGGCCGGGTCCAAAAACATTCAGTACTTC. Amino acid sequence: CATWERAGSKNIQYF.